Following are 14 T cell receptor beta chains from one sample sequenced in a study of blood T cell repertoires in COVID-19. Sequenced by immunoSEQ multiplex PCR; TCRdb stores in-frame clones only, minus some. The table lists roughly 390,000 clones, around 87% of them singletons, with 10% in the top ten. The sample was peripheral blood. These receptors were obtained from a woman aged 30 to 39 with COVID-19, enrolled during active disease.

This clone came up once. V is TRBV4-1 and J is TRBJ1-3, with D possibly being TRBD1 (5 bases). V lost 5 bases to trimming and J lost 2 bases, with 13 bases between them. The germline gives CDR1 MGHRA, CDR2 YSYEKL. This CDR3 is built from 15 residues. The CDR3 nucleotides read TGCGCCAGCAGCGCACGGGGGATAACTGGAAACACCATATATTTT. This sequence encodes CASSARGITGNTIYF.

The J gene is TRBJ1-2, the V gene TRBV7-2; no clear D. CDR3 length: 15 amino acids. Trimming removed 5 bases from V and 0 bases from J, with 13 bases in between. The V gene's germline CDR1 is SGHTA and CDR2 FQGNSA. This CDR3 reads CASSPPGGANYGYTF. The CDR3 nucleotides are TGTGCCAGCAGCCCCCCCGGTGGAGCTAACTATGGCTACACCTTC.

The V and J genes are TRBV6-2 or TRBV6-3 and TRBJ2-2, with 11 bases aligning to TRBD2. The V gene's germline CDR1 is MNHEY and CDR2 SVGEGT. The CDR3 length is 16 residues. V was clipped by 5 bases and J by 0 bases; unmatched bases: 2. CDR3 DNA: TGTGCCAGCAGTGGGGGACTAGCGGCGAACACCGGGGAGCTGTTTTTT. Protein product: CASSGGLAANTGELFF.

This clone was seen only once. The chain uses TRBV5-6 and TRBJ2-7; 9 positions agree with TRBD1. The CDR3 spans 15 residues. Unmatched junction bases numbered 11, after V lost 5 bases and J lost 5 bases. The germline CDR1 and CDR2 sequences are SGHDT and YYEEEE. The CDR3 DNA reads as TGTGCCAGCAGTCATAGGGGACAGGGTAGGGACGAGCAGTACTTC. Its protein is CASSHRGQGRDEQYF.

This clone occurred many times. V gene TRBV29-1 combines with J gene TRBJ2-7; the D gene is possibly TRBD1 (6 bases). The germline gives CDR1 SQVTM, CDR2 ANQGSEA. This CDR3 region has 14 residues. Trimming removed 3 bases at V and 4 bases at J, with 16 bases between. The CDR3 nucleotides read TGCAGCGTTGACCCTACAGGGTTGGGTTACGAGCAGTACTTC. Its protein product is CSVDPTGLGYEQYF.

The table lists this clone with a count of one. The CDR3 is CASSEWRPGQGANEQYF. CDR3 sequence (DNA): TGTGCCAGCAGTGAATGGAGGCCGGGACAGGGGGCGAACGAGCAGTACTTC. The chain has TRBV6-1 and TRBJ2-7; 12 bases match TRBD1. The V gene's germline CDR1 is MNHNS and CDR2 SASEGT. There are 17 residues in the CDR3. V gave up 2 bases and J gave up 5 bases; unmatched junction bases: 10.

V gene TRBV30 combines with J gene TRBJ1-6; 12 nucleotides agree with TRBD1. There are 15 residues in the CDR3. V dropped 7 bases and J dropped 6; count of bases not matched to a gene: 7. Germline V gene sequence: CDR1 GTSNPN, CDR2 SVGIG (reference sequence). Here the CDR3 reads CASPGQGALNSPLHF. The CDR3 DNA follows: TGTGCCTCCCCGGGACAGGGGGCGCTTAATTCACCCCTCCACTTT.

This sequence joins TRBV9 and TRBJ2-1; 9 bases are a match to TRBD2. This CDR3 spans 15 amino acids. Looked up from germline, CDR1 is SGDLS and CDR2 is YYNGEE. Trimming at V came to 0 bases and at J to 8 bases, leaving 6 bases not matched to a gene. In DNA, the CDR3 is TGTGCCAGCAGCGTAGGGGGACTAGCTTTTCATGAGCAGTTCTTC. Translation gives CASSVGGLAFHEQFF.

The chain couples TRBV7-2 to TRBJ2-3; 7 bases are shared with TRBD2. The CDR3 has 15 amino acids. Germline lookup yields CDR1 SGHTA and CDR2 FQGNSA. Trimming removed 4 bases from V and 0 bases from J; junction bases left unmatched: 4. This CDR3 is CASSSSGTSTDTQYF. The CDR3 bases are TGTGCCAGCAGCTCTAGCGGTACTAGCACAGATACGCAGTATTTT.

The CDR3 is CASSIAGLNIHEQYF. DNA for the CDR3: TGTGCCAGCAGTATAGCGGGACTAAATATACACGAGCAGTACTTC. This chain connects TRBV28 to TRBJ2-7; 8 positions agree with TRBD2. Per the germline V gene, CDR1 is MDHEN and CDR2 is SYDVKM. V lost 5 bases, J lost 5 bases, and 11 bases stayed unmatched. The length of the CDR3 is 15 residues.

The gene calls are TRBV5-1 and TRBJ2-7; D uncertain. V lost 3 bases and J 3 bases, leaving 7 bases between the germline ends. Germline V lookup: CDR1 SGHRS, CDR2 YFSETQ. This CDR3 is 12 amino acids long. The CDR3, as DNA: TGCGCCAGCAGCTCCAGGCGCTACGAGCAGTACTTC. It encodes CASSSRRYEQYF.

This rearrangement joins TRBV4-2 to TRBJ2-3; 9 bases are a match to TRBD2. Germline V gene sequence: CDR1 LGHNA, CDR2 YNFKEQ. Trimming removed 5 bases from V and 7 bases from J; junction bases left unmatched: 4. The CDR3 has 13 residues. This chain's CDR3 is CASSAGGLYTQYF. DNA of the CDR3: TGTGCCAGCAGCGCGGGAGGGCTATATACGCAGTATTTT.

This chain links TRBV2 with TRBJ2-5, with 12 bases identical to TRBD1. The V gene end was trimmed by 4 bases and the J gene end by 5 bases; junction bases not matched to a gene: 8. The CDR3 extends over 16 amino acids. Germline V gene sequence: CDR1 SNHLY, CDR2 FYNNEI. The CDR3 sequence is CASSAGQGARGETQYF. Here the CDR3 DNA reads TGTGCCAGCAGTGCGGGACAGGGGGCGCGGGGGGAGACCCAGTACTTC.

The chain couples TRBV7-2 to TRBJ2-1; 9 positions match TRBD1. CDR3 length: 14 amino acids. CDR1 and CDR2 (germline): SGHTA, FQGNSA. V lost 1 base, J lost 9 bases, and 4 bases stayed unmatched. CDR3 in DNA: TGTGCCAGCAGCTTAGACAGGGGGCGGGTTGAGCAGTTCTTC. This codes for CASSLDRGRVEQFF.